Listed below are T cell receptor beta chains from one sample, sequenced in a study of blood T cell repertoires in COVID-19. This table comes from immunoSEQ multiplex PCR, and its TCRdb copy is limited to in-frame clones, with some not included. The sample includes under 130,000 clones, about 90% seen only once; the top ten take approximately 3.1%. Sequenced: peripheral blood. Receptors originate from a man aged 45-65 years in a cohort sampled during active COVID-19. Both conserved end residues are part of each CDR3. D genes are given only for firm matches. Part of the rows lack a size; the others show once, few, many or a class for expanded clones.

clone size	V gene	J gene	D gene	CDR3 protein	CDR3 DNA
NA	TRBV12-3/TRBV12-4	TRBJ1-2	NA	CASSLWGVEGYTF	TGTGCCAGCAGTTTATGGGGGGTAGAAGGCTACACCTTC
NA	TRBV14	TRBJ2-7	NA	CASSQVADTYEQYF	TGTGCCAGCAGCCAAGTGGCCGATACCTACGAGCAGTACTTC
once	TRBV6-2/TRBV6-3	TRBJ1-6	TRBD1	CASSQDRSRSPLHF	TGTGCCAGCAGCCAGGACAGGTCAAGATCACCCCTCCACTTT
NA	TRBV6-5	TRBJ2-1	TRBD2	CASSYVPSGGREQFF	TGTGCCAGCAGTTACGTGCCTAGCGGGGGAAGAGAGCAGTTCTTC
NA	TRBV5-1	TRBJ1-6	NA	CASSLGEVPSPLHF	TGCGCCAGCAGCTTAGGAGAAGTCCCCTCACCCCTCCACTTT
NA	TRBV5-6	TRBJ1-2	NA	CASSPQGTFGYTF	TGTGCCAGCAGCCCCCAGGGCACGTTTGGCTACACCTTC
NA	TRBV5-4	TRBJ1-6	NA	CASSLGDSTRTYNSPLHF	TGTGCCAGCAGCTTAGGGGACTCGACTCGCACCTATAATTCACCCCTCCACTTT
NA	TRBV27	TRBJ1-6	NA	CASSLQVNSPLHF	TGTGCCAGCAGTTTACAGGTCAATTCACCCCTCCACTTT
NA	TRBV24-1	TRBJ2-7	TRBD1	CATRAPGQKNF	TGTGCCACCAGAGCCCCGGGACAGAAGAACTTC
NA	TRBV2	TRBJ2-5	NA	CASSHSSGTRQETQYF	TGTGCCAGCAGCCATAGCTCCGGGACAAGACAAGAGACCCAGTACTTC
NA	TRBV6-1	TRBJ1-1	NA	CASSERDRRGPFF	TGTGCCAGCAGTGAACGTGACCGTCGTGGGCCTTTCTTT
NA	TRBV7-7	TRBJ2-1	TRBD2	CASSQSGGASYNEQFF	TGTGCTAGCAGCCAAAGCGGGGGGGCTTCCTACAATGAGCAGTTCTTC